Below are 27 T cell receptor beta chains sequenced from a single sample in a study of long-term antiretroviral therapy in people with HIV. immunoSEQ v3.0 was run at survey level. Libraries were prepared by immunoSEQ multiplex PCR; TCRdb keeps only in-frame clonotypes and omits some of them. The table records some 35,000 clones, 83% of them present only once. The sequences come from unsorted PBMCs, collected 0.4 years before starting antiretroviral therapy. These receptor sequences come from a man in his late teens or twenties with HIV.

This sequence joins TRBV5-4 and TRBJ1-2, with D hard to call. Germline V CDR1 and CDR2: SGHNT, YYREEE (reference sequence). Trimming stripped 0 bases from V and 2 bases from J, with 8 bases between. This CDR3 is 14 amino acids long. DNA for the CDR3: TGTGCCAGCAGCTTGGAACGGCAGAACTATGGCTACACCTTC. This encodes CASSLERQNYGYTF.

V is TRBV9 and J is TRBJ1-2, with TRBD1 as a possible D gene (6 bases). Between the trimmed V and J ends, which lost 4 bases and 1 base, there was a span of 14 bases. This CDR3 spans 15 amino acids. The germline gives CDR1 SGDLS, CDR2 YYNGEE. In DNA form, the CDR3 reads TGTGCCAGCAGCCCGACGTTGGGACATAACTATGGCTACACCTTC. Encoded protein: CASSPTLGHNYGYTF.

The CDR3 protein is CASSLNYEQYF. The DNA of the CDR3 is TGTGCCAGTAGCCTTAACTACGAGCAGTACTTC. The chain recombines TRBV19 with TRBJ2-7; D call uncertain. Germline assignment: CDR1 LNHDA and CDR2 SQIVND (reference sequence). This CDR3 is 11 amino acids long. V was pared by 6 bases and J by 3 bases, with 6 bases between.

This chain uses TRBV27 with TRBJ1-3, with 9 bases aligning to TRBD1. Trimming took 5 bases from V and 0 from J; bases not matched to a gene: 5. CDR3 size: 16 residues. The V gene's germline CDR1 is MNHEY and CDR2 SMNVEV (reference sequence). DNA for the CDR3: TGTGCCAGCAGTCGCACAGGGGGCATCTCTGGAAACACCATATATTTT. Translating gives CASSRTGGISGNTIYF.

This chain uses TRBV5-1 with TRBJ1-1, with D unclear. The CDR3 consists of 15 residues. CDR1 and CDR2 from the germline V gene are SGHRS and YFSETQ. Trimming cost V 0 bases and J 1 base, with 10 bases left between them. As DNA, the CDR3 is TGCGCCAGCAGCTTGGGTTTGTTGGGGAACACTGAAGCTTTCTTT. This encodes CASSLGLLGNTEAFF.

V is TRBV7-2 and J is TRBJ1-6; tentative D call: TRBD1 (5 bases). Germline assignment: CDR1 SGHTA and CDR2 FQGNSA. V lost 2 bases, J lost 7 bases, and 9 bases lay in between. The CDR3 is 14 residues long. The CDR3 sequence: CASSLQGGNSPLHF. The CDR3 coding sequence is TGTGCCAGCAGCTTACAGGGAGGGAATTCACCCCTCCACTTT.

This clone has only a few counts. The genes are TRBV7-3 and TRBJ2-7; tentatively, D is TRBD1 (5 bases). Germline loops: CDR1 SGHTA, CDR2 FQGTGA. CDR3 length: 13 residues. V was pared by 2 bases and J by 8 bases, with 13 bases between. The CDR3 sequence is CASSLGHSWKQYF. DNA of the CDR3: TGTGCCAGCAGCTTAGGACACTCCTGGAAGCAGTACTTC.

The V call is TRBV7-9, the J call TRBJ2-7; unclear D gene. V lost 3 bases, J lost 2 bases, and 5 bases lay in between. The germline CDR1 and CDR2 sequences are SEHNR and FQNEAQ (reference sequence). The CDR3 has 12 residues. CDR3 in DNA: TGTGCCAGCAGCTTTAGCCCCTACGAGCAGTACTTC. Residues: CASSFSPYEQYF.

The chain has TRBV6-1 and TRBJ2-7; D may be TRBD1 (5 bases). There are 14 residues in the CDR3. Germline CDR1 MNHNS, CDR2 SASEGT. The V end was cut by 2 bases, the J end by 3 bases, with 11 bases between. CDR3 sequence (DNA): TGTGCCAGCAGTGAATGGTACAGGAGCTACGAGCAGTACTTC. Residues: CASSEWYRSYEQYF.

This rearrangement joins TRBV4-1 to TRBJ2-5; D is ambiguous. CDR1 and CDR2 (germline): MGHRA, YSYEKL. There are 13 residues in the CDR3. V lost 1 base to trimming and J lost 4 bases, with 7 bases between them. The CDR3 sequence: CASSQGRAETQYF. The CDR3 DNA is TGCGCCAGCAGCCAAGGTCGAGCAGAGACCCAGTACTTC.

V is TRBV9 and J is TRBJ2-7; perhaps TRBD1 as D (6 bases). V gave up 0 bases and J gave up 2 bases, with 12 bases separating them. Germline V gene sequence: CDR1 SGDLS, CDR2 YYNGEE. The CDR3 consists of 15 residues. The DNA for the CDR3 is TGTGCCAGCAGCGTAGGAGGCAGGGGCCCCTACGAGCAGTACTTC. Its translation is CASSVGGRGPYEQYF.

The chain links TRBV7-3 to TRBJ1-4; tentative D call: TRBD1 (6 bases). CDR1 and CDR2 from the germline V gene are SGHTA and FQGTGA. This CDR3 comprises 17 residues. The germline V and J ends were trimmed by 6 bases and 2 bases, with 19 bases remaining between them. The CDR3 DNA reads TGTGCCAGCAGAGGGGGAGGGTCGGGGGTGACTAATGAAAAACTGTTTTTT. Its protein product is CASRGGGSGVTNEKLFF.

The chain employs TRBV4-1 and TRBJ2-1; D is perhaps TRBD2 (7 bases). V shed 4 bases and J shed 2 bases, with 18 bases lying between them. Looked up from germline, CDR1 is MGHRA and CDR2 is YSYEKL. The CDR3 covers 17 residues. In nucleotides, the CDR3 is TGCGCCAGCAGCCGATCGAGGGAGGGGGTTGCCTACAATGAGCAGTTCTTC. Translation gives CASSRSREGVAYNEQFF.

This chain uses TRBV6-4 with TRBJ2-7; tentatively, D is TRBD1 (5 bases). With 8 bases removed from V and 0 bases from J, the gap between germline ends came to 14 bases. This CDR3 has 14 residues. Germline V CDR1 and CDR2: MRHNA, SNTAGT. CDR3 sequence reads: CASAPRALSYEQYF. As DNA, the CDR3 is TGTGCCAGCGCCCCCAGGGCCCTCTCCTACGAGCAGTACTTC.

The gene calls are TRBV2 and TRBJ1-5; D might be TRBD1 (6 bases). Trimming shortened V by 2 bases and J by 7 bases, and 12 bases separated the two germline ends. The CDR3 sequence is 14 residues long. CDR1 SNHLY and CDR2 FYNNEI come from the germline V gene. CDR3 nucleotides: TGTGCCAGCAGTGAAAGGGGGGCATGGCAGCCCCAGCATTTT. The encoded protein is CASSERGAWQPQHF.

V is TRBV15 and J is TRBJ1-1; 8 bases fit TRBD1. Trimming removed 4 bases from V and 4 bases from J; junction bases left unmatched: 8. CDR1 is LNHNV, CDR2 YYDKDF, per germline (reference sequence). CDR3 length: 15 amino acids. The DNA for the CDR3 is TGTGCCACCAGCACCCCAGGACAGGGAGGCACTGAAGCTTTCTTT. This codes for CATSTPGQGGTEAFF.

V gene TRBV11-3 combines with J gene TRBJ2-2; 8 bases are shared with TRBD2. The V gene end was trimmed by 5 bases and the J gene end by 1 base; junction bases not matched to a gene: 6. CDR1 is SGHNT, CDR2 YENEEA, per germline. The CDR3 contains 16 residues. The CDR3 bases are TGTGCCAGCAGCCCTCGGGGGGGGGAGAACACCGGGGAGCTGTTTTTT. The encoded protein is CASSPRGGENTGELFF.

The V and J genes are TRBV9 and TRBJ1-4; tentative D call: TRBD1 (6 bases). The V gene lost 1 base and the J gene lost 7 bases, with 14 bases spanning the gap. This CDR3 is 15 amino acids long. Germline assignment: CDR1 SGDLS and CDR2 YYNGEE. CDR3 coding DNA: TGTGCCAGCAGCGTACAGGGGTCCGGGGGTGAAAAACTGTTTTTT. This translates into CASSVQGSGGEKLFF.

This clone showed up just a few times. This chain links TRBV14 with TRBJ1-2; D gene unclear. The germline V and J ends were trimmed by 5 bases and 7 bases, with 17 bases remaining between them. Per the germline V gene, CDR1 is SGHDN and CDR2 is FVKESK. The CDR3 extends over 14 amino acids. CDR3 DNA: TGTGCCAGCAGCGAACTACAAGGAAGTGGTGGCTACACCTTC. It encodes CASSELQGSGGYTF.

The chain uses TRBV28 and TRBJ1-2; D is ambiguous. Deletions cut 3 bases from V and 5 bases from J, with 13 bases between. The CDR3 sequence is 14 residues long. Germline CDR1 reads MDHEN; CDR2 reads SYDVKM. CDR3 bases: TGTGCCAGCAGTTTTTCTGGGTATAGGTATGGCTACACCTTC. Its protein product is CASSFSGYRYGYTF.

The rearrangement joins TRBV30 to TRBJ2-7, with a weak D call TRBD1 (6 bases). V was cut by 0 bases and J by 6 bases, with 15 bases left in between. This CDR3 has 14 residues. Germline V CDR1 and CDR2: GTSNPN, SVGIG (reference sequence). This CDR3 reads CAWSVGQGSSEQYF. In DNA, the CDR3 is TGTGCCTGGAGTGTAGGTCAGGGGAGTAGCGAGCAGTACTTC.

The chain uses TRBV5-4 and TRBJ2-6, with 11 bases matching TRBD2. This CDR3 contains 18 residues. V trimming: 5 bases; J trimming: 4 bases; junction bases outside the gene matches: 11. Germline CDR1 SGHNT, CDR2 YYREEE (reference sequence). DNA for the CDR3: TGTGCCAGCAGATTTACTAGCGGGAGAGGGTCGGGGGCCAACGTCCTGACTTTC. Protein product: CASRFTSGRGSGANVLTF.

The J gene is TRBJ2-5, the V gene TRBV2; TRBD1 is a possible D gene (5 bases). Germline CDR1 reads SNHLY; CDR2 reads FYNNEI. V was shortened by 7 bases and J by 4 bases, with 16 bases between the two germline ends. CDR3 size: 14 residues. CDR3 loop: CASKFGASVETQYF. CDR3 DNA sequence: TGTGCCAGCAAATTTGGGGCATCAGTAGAGACCCAGTACTTC.

In DNA form, the CDR3 reads TGTGCCAGCAGTTACACAGGGCTTACAACTAATGAAAAACTGTTTTTT. Translation gives CASSYTGLTTNEKLFF. The chain carries TRBV6-5 and TRBJ1-4; D is possibly TRBD1 (6 bases). V dropped 2 bases and J dropped 0 bases, with 10 bases sitting between them. Germline loops: CDR1 MNHEY, CDR2 SVGAGI. CDR3 length: 16 amino acids.

V and J are TRBV2 and TRBJ1-2; 8 positions agree with TRBD1. CDR3 length equals 14 residues. CDR1 and CDR2 (germline): SNHLY, FYNNEI. Trimming cost V 3 bases and J 6 bases; bases outside gene matches: 6. CDR3 region: CASSDLGQGDGYTF. CDR3 sequence (DNA): TGTGCCAGCAGTGATCTAGGACAGGGTGATGGCTACACCTTC.

J is TRBJ2-7 and V is TRBV2; TRBD1 matches at 12 bases. The germline gives CDR1 SNHLY, CDR2 FYNNEI. The CDR3 loop spans 14 amino acids. V was pared by 6 bases and J by 6 bases, with 6 bases of the junction left unmatched. CDR3 protein: CASSPGQGAREQYF. CDR3 coding DNA: TGTGCCAGCAGCCCGGGACAGGGGGCACGCGAGCAGTACTTC.

The rearrangement links TRBV11-2 to TRBJ1-4, with 7 bases fitting TRBD1. CDR1 is SGHAT and CDR2 is FQNNGV in the germline V gene. V was pared by 3 bases and J by 5 bases, with 9 bases of the junction left unmatched. The CDR3 covers 16 residues. DNA for the CDR3: TGTGCCAGCAGCTTGTACACAGGGGTTTTGAATGAAAAACTGTTTTTT. It codes for CASSLYTGVLNEKLFF.